This T cell receptor (beta chain) comes out of a study of glioma-infiltrating T cells after dendritic cell vaccination (dated by TCRdb to the mid-2010s). Describing the broader study: The cohort included some 15 glioblastoma patients drawn from Phase I and II dendritic cell vaccination trials, of whom 9 were newly diagnosed and 6 had recurrent disease. Each patient got three intradermal injections of the dendritic cell vaccine, spaced at biweekly intervals, in the arm below the axilla. To make the vaccine, monocyte-derived dendritic cells were cultured for about seven days with IL-4 and GM-CSF and then pulsed overnight with autologous tumor lysate. In glioblastoma patients vaccinated with dendritic cells, deep sequencing of TCR beta CDR3 regions served to measure the amount of tumor-infiltrating lymphocytes and to compare repertoires between tumor and blood. Survival after dendritic cell vaccination was correlated with TCR sequencing metrics such as TIL content and the overlap between tumor and blood repertoires. Between about 2003 and 2012, patients were given autologous tumor lysate-pulsed dendritic cell vaccination.

Patients were selected for having adequate residual fresh-frozen tumor tissue and more than two years of available survival data. Although molecular status otherwise differed among the glioblastoma patients, no patient had an isocitrate dehydrogenase mutation. PBMC were collected before vaccination, two weeks after the third vaccination, and at tumor progression when it occurred. Genomic DNA was extracted with the Qiagen DNeasy Blood extraction Kit. CDR1 is given as MNHEY and CDR2 as SVGAGI, both from the germline V gene. The CDR3 holds 15 amino acids from the cysteine to the phenylalanine. The entry retains the CDR3 DNA only, 45 bases that are in frame from base 1. Between the V and J ends, shortened by 5 bases and 3 bases respectively, the junction contains 14 bases. About this clone: The antigen this receptor binds is unknown. No base quality values were provided; no much bigger clone lies one nucleotide off.

Overall study outcomes, separate from this receptor: After dendritic cell vaccination, a higher estimated pretreatment TIL content predicted longer time to progression and longer overall survival. TCR clonality showed no direct relationship with survival, which suggests that a diverse polyclonal response may matter. The cohort was small and heterogeneous, only a few patients had full blood and tumor sets, and even fewer had initial-recurrent tumor pairs. The three-group TCR overlap response model was characterized as speculative, and prospective validation of the model was stated to be required.

TCRB CDR3 regions were amplified from roughly 1.8 ug genomic DNA, or all available DNA if less, using the immunoSEQ assay. The multiplex PCR employed 60 forward primers targeting TCR V beta segments and 13 reverse primers targeting J beta segments. To estimate the number of reads per starting template, synthetic control templates were added to each sample at limiting dilution. The Illumina HiSeq System generated sequencing reads of 87 bp. The authors' analysis ran thus. PCR and sequencing errors were removed by a nearest neighbor algorithm that merged closely related sequences. TCR overlap was defined as the percentage of unique tumor TCR beta sequences that were also found in the peripheral blood of the same patient. TCRdb took this table from immuneACCESS and kept in-frame rearrangements with V and J called. Such tables lack part of the clones; where checked against another copy, unresolved V genes explain under half of the gap, and the rest is unexplained. The V and J calls and the clone size are those of that table, but D and trimming were determined from the DNA. Within this sample are about 21,000 clones, with 79% of them counted one time only. The leading ten clones occupy around 36% of the sample.

The rearrangement joined TRBV6-5 to TRBJ2-1; the D gene identity is not certain. The sequencing here drew on blood, taken before dendritic cell vaccination. This receptor was taken from a human donor with glioblastoma. CDR3 loop: CASSLSPPSYNEQFF. The sequenced DNA is TGTGCCAGCAGTCTAAGCCCCCCTAGCTACAATGAGCAGTTCTTC.